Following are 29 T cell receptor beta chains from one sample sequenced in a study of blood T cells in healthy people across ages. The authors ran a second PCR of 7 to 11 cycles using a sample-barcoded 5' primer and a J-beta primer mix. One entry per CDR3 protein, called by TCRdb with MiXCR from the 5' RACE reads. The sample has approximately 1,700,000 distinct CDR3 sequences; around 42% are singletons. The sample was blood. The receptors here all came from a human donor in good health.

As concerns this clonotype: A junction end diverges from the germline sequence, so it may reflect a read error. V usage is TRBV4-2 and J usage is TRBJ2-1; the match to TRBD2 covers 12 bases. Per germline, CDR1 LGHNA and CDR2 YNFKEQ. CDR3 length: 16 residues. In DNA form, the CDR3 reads TGTGCCAGCAGCCAGCTAGCGGGGGGGCCCGACAATGAGCGGTTCTTC. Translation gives CASSQLAGGPDNERFF.

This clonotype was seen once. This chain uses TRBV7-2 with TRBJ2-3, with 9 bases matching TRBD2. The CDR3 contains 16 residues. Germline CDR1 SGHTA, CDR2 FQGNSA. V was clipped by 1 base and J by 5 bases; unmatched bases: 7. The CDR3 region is CASSLERRGGVDTQYF. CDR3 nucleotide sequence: TGTGCCAGCAGCTTAGAGAGGCGGGGGGGCGTAGATACGCAGTATTTT.

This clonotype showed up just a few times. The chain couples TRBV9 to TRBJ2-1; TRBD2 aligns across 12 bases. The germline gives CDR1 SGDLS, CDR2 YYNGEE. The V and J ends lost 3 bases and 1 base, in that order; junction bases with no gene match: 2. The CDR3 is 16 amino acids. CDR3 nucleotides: TGTGCCAGCAGCGCTAGCGGGGGGGCTTCCTACAATGAGCAGTTCTTC. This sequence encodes CASSASGGASYNEQFF.

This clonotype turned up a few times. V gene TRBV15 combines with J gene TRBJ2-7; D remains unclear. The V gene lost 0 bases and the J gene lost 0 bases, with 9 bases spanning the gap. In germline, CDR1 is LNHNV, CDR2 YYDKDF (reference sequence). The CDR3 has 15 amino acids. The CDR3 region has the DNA TGTGCCACCAGCAGAGACCAACTTTCCTCCTACGAGCAGTACTTC. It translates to CATSRDQLSSYEQYF.

Written as DNA, the CDR3 is TGCAGTGCCGACGGACAGGGGGGAACAGATACGCAGTATTTT. Translation: CSADGQGGTDTQYF. This chain joins TRBV20-1 and TRBJ2-3; TRBD1 matches 10 bases. Losses at the gene ends were 6 bases for V and 3 bases for J; bases not matched to a gene: 6. Germline V gives CDR1 DFQATT, CDR2 SNEGSKA (reference sequence). The length of the CDR3 is 14 residues.

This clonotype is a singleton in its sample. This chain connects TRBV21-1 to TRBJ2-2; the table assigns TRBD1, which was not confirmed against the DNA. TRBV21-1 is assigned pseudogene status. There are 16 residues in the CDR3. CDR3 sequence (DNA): TGTGCCAGCAGCAAAGACTCTTTACAGGGGTCCGGGGAGCTGTTTTTT. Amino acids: CASSKDSLQGSGELFF.

CDR3 nucleotide sequence: TGCAGCGCCTGGGACAGGGGGAATTCCTACGAGCAGTACTTC. Its protein is CSAWDRGNSYEQYF. This chain uses TRBV29-1 with TRBJ2-7, with 11 bases lining up with TRBD1. The trim removed 7 bases at V and 1 base at J, leaving 6 bases unmatched. The CDR3 spans 14 residues. Germline CDR1 reads SQVTM; CDR2 reads ANQGSEA.

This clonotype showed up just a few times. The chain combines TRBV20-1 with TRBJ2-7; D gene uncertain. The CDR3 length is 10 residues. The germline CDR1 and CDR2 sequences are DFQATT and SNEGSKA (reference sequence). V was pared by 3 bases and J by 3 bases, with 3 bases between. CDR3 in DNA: TGCAGTGCTAGTTACTACGAGCAGTACTTC. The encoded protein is CSASYYEQYF.

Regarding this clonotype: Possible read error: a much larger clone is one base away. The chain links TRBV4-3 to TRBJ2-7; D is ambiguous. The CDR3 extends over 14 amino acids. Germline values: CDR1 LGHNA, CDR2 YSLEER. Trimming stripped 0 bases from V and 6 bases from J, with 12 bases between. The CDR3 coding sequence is TGCGCCAGCAGCCAAGAACCGGGCAGCGCCGAGCAGTACTTC. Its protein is CASSQEPGSAEQYF.

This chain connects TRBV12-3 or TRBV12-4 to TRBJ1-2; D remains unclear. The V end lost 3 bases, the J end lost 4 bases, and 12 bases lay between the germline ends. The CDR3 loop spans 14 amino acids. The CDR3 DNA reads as TGTGCCAGCAGTTTGAGGGAATTAATCTATGGCTACACCTTC. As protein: CASSLRELIYGYTF.

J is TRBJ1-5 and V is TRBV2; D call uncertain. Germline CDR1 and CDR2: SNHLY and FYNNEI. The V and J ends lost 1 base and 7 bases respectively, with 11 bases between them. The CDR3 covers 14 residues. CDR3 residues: CASSEDPREQPQHF. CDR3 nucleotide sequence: TGTGCCAGCAGTGAAGACCCCCGCGAGCAGCCCCAGCATTTT.

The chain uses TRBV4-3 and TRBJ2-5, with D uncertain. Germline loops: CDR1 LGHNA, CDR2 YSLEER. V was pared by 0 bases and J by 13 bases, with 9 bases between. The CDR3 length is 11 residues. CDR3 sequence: CASSQEPPGYF. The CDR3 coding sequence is TGCGCCAGCAGCCAAGAGCCCCCGGGGTACTTC.

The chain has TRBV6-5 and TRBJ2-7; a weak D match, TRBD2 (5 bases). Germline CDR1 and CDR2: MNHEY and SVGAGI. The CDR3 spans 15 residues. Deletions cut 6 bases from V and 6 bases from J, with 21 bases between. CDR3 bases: TGTGCCAGCAGCAAACGGCCCGGGGTAGTGGGCGAGCAGTACTTC. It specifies CASSKRPGVVGEQYF.

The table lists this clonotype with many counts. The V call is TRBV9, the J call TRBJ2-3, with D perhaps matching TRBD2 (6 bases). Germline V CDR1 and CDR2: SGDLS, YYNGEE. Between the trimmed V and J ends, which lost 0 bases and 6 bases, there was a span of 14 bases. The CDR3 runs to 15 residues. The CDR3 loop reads CASSVAGRIGDTQYF. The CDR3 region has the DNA TGTGCCAGCAGCGTAGCGGGGAGGATAGGGGATACGCAGTATTTT.

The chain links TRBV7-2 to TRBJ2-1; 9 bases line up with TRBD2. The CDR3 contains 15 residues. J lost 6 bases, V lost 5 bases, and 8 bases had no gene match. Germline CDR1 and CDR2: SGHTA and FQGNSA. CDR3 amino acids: CASSLGGGVPNEQFF. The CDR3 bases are TGTGCCAGCAGCCTCGGCGGGGGGGTTCCCAATGAGCAGTTCTTC.

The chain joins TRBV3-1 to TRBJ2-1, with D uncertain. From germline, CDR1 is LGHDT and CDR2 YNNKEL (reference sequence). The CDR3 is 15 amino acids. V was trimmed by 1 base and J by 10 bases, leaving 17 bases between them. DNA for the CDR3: TGTGCCAGCAGCCAAGTACTGGCAGCCCCATACGAGCAGTTCTTC. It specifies CASSQVLAAPYEQFF.

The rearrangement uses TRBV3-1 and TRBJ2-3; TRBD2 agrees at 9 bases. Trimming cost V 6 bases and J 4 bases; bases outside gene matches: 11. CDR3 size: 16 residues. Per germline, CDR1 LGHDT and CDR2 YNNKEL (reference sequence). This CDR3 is CASSSYSGGLPDTQYF. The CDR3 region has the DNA TGTGCCAGCAGTTCTTACAGCGGGGGGCTACCAGATACGCAGTATTTT.

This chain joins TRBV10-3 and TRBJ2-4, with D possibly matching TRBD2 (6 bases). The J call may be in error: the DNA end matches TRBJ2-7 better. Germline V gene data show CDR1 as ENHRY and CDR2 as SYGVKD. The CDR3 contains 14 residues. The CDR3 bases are TGTGCCATCACCGGGACTGACAGCGGTTACGAGCAGTACTTC. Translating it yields CAITGTDSGYEQYF.

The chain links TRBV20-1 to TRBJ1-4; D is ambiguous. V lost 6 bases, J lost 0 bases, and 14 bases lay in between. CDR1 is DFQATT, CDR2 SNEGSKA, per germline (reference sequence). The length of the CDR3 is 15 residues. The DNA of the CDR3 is TGCAGTGCACCCTTGATGGGTGCAACTAATGAAAAACTGTTTTTT. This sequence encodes CSAPLMGATNEKLFF.

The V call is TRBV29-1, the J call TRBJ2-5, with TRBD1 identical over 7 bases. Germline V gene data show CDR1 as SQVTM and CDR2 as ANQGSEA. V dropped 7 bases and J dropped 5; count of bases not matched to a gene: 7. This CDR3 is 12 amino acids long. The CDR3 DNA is TGCAGCGGAAAGGAACAGGGGGAGACCCAGTACTTC. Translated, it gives CSGKEQGETQYF.

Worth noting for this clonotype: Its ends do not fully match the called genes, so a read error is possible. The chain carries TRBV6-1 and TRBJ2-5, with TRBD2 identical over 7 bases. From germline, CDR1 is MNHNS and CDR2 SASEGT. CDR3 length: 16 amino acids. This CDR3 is CASSDFKAGRREAQYF. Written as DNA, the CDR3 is TGTGCCAGCAGTGATTTTAAAGCGGGGAGGCGAGAGGCCCAGTACTTC.

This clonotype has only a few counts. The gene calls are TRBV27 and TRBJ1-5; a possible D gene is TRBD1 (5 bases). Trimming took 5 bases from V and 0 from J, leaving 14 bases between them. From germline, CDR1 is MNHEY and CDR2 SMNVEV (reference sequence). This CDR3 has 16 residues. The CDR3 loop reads CASSKRGLYSNQPQHF. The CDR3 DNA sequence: TGTGCCAGCAGTAAAAGGGGCCTCTATAGCAATCAGCCCCAGCATTTT.

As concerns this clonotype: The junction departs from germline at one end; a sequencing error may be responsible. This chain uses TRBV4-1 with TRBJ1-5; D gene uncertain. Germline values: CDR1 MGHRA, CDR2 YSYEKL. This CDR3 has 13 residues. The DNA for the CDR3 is TGCGCCGGCAGCCAAGCGGGAAATCAGCCCCAGCATTTT. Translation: CAGSQAGNQPQHF.

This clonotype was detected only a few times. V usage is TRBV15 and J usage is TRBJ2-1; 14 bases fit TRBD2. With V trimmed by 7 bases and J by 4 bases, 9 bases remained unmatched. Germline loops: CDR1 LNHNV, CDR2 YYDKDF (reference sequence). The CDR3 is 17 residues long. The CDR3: CATTSGLAGGRYNEQFF. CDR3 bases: TGTGCCACCACCAGCGGACTAGCGGGGGGAAGGTACAATGAGCAGTTCTTC.

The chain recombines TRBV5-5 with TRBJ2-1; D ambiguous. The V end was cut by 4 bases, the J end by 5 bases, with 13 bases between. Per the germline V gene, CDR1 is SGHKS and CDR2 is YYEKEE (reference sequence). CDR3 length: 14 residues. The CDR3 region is CASSPRTNHNEQFF. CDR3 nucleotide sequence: TGTGCCAGCAGCCCGCGGACCAACCACAATGAGCAGTTCTTC.

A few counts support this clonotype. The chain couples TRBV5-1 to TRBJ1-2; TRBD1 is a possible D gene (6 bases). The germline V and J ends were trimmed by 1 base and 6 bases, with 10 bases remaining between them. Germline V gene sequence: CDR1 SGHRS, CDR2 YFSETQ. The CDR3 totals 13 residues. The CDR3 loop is CASSLWGRNGYTF. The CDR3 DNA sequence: TGCGCCAGCAGCTTGTGGGGGCGGAATGGCTACACCTTC.

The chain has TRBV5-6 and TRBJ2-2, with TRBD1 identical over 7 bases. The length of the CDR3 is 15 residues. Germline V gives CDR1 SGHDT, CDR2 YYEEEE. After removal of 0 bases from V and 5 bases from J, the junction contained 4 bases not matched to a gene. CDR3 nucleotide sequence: TGTGCCAGCAGCTTGGGAGGGGGACAGACCGGGGAGCTGTTTTTT. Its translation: CASSLGGGQTGELFF.

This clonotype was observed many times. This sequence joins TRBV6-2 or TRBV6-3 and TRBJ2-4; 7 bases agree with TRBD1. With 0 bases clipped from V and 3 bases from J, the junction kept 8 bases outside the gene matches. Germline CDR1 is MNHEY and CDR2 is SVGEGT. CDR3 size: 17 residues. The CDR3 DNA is TGTGCCAGCAGTTACTCCCCTGACAGGGACGGCAAAAACATTCAGTACTTC. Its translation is CASSYSPDRDGKNIQYF.

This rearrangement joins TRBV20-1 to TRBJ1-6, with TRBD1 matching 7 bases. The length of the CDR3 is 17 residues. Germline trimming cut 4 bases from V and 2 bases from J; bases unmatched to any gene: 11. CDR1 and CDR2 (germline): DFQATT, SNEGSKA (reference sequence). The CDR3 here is CSAMTQGISPYNSPLHF. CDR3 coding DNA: TGCAGTGCTATGACACAGGGGATTAGCCCCTATAATTCACCCCTCCACTTT.